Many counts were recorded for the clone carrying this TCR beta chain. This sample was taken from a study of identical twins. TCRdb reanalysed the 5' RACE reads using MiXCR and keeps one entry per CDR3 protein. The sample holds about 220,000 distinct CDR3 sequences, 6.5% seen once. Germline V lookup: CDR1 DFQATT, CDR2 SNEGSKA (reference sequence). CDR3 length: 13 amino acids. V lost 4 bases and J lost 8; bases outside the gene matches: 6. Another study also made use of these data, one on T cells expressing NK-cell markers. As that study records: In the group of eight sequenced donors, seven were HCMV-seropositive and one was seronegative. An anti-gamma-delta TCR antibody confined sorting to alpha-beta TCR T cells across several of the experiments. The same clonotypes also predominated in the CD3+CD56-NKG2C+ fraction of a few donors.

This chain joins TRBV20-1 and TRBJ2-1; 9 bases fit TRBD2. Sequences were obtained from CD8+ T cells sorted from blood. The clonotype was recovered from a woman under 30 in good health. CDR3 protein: CSAIQREADEQFF. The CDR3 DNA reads TGCAGTGCTATCCAGCGGGAGGCCGATGAGCAGTTCTTC.